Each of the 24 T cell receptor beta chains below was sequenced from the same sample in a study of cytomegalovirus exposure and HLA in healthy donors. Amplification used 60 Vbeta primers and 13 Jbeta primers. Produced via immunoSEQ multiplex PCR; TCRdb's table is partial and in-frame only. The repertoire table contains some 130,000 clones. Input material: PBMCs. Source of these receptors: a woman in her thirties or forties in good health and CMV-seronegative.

The CDR3 is CATSNGQVGETQYF. The CDR3 coding sequence is TGTGCCACCAGCAACGGACAGGTTGGGGAGACCCAGTACTTC. The V call is TRBV15, the J call TRBJ2-5; 7 positions agree with TRBD1. The ends lost 4 bases at V and 5 bases at J; junction bases unmatched: 7. This CDR3 has 14 amino acids. Germline V gene sequence: CDR1 LNHNV, CDR2 YYDKDF (reference sequence).

The CDR3 region has the DNA TGTGCCAGCAGCGTACTACTACGAGAAGAGACCCAGTACTTC. It translates to CASSVLLREETQYF. The rearrangement joins TRBV9 to TRBJ2-5; no definite D call. Trimming shortened V by 1 base and J by 3 bases, and 10 bases separated the two germline ends. This CDR3 is 14 amino acids long. Germline-derived CDR1 and CDR2 are SGDLS and YYNGEE.

The CDR3: CASSPVGTVNSPLHF. The CDR3 DNA reads as TGTGCCAGCAGCCCCGTCGGGACAGTTAATTCACCCCTCCACTTT. The chain employs TRBV7-2 and TRBJ1-6; 7 bases agree with TRBD1. V trimming: 5 bases; J trimming: 6 bases; junction bases outside the gene matches: 7. The CDR3 is 15 residues long. Germline CDR1 reads SGHTA; CDR2 reads FQGNSA.

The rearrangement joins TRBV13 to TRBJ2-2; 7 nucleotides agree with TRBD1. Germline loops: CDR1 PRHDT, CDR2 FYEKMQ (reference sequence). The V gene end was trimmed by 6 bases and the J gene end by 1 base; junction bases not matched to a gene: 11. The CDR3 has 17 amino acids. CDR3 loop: CASRTEPGQQNTGELFF. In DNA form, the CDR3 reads TGTGCCAGCAGAACCGAACCGGGACAGCAGAACACCGGGGAGCTGTTTTTT. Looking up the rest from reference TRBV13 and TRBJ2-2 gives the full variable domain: AAGVIQSPRHLIKEKRETATLKCYPIPRHDTVYWYQQGPGQDPQFLISFYEKMQSDKGSIPDRFSAQQFSDYHSELNMSSLELGDSALYFCASRTEPGQQNTGELFFGEGSRLTVL.

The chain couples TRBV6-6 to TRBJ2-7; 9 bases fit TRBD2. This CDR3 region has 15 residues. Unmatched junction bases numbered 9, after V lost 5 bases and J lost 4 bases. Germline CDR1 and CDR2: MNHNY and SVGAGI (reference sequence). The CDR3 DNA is TGTGCCAGCAGTCTCCTCGCGGGGGGGTTTTACGAGCAGTACTTC. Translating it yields CASSLLAGGFYEQYF.

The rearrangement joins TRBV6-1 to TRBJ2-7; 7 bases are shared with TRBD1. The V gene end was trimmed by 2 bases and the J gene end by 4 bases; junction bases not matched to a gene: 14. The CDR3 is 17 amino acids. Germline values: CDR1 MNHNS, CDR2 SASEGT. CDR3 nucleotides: TGTGCCAGCAGTGAACGCGCCTCGGGGACAGTTTTTTACGAGCAGTACGTC. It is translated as CASSERASGTVFYEQYV.

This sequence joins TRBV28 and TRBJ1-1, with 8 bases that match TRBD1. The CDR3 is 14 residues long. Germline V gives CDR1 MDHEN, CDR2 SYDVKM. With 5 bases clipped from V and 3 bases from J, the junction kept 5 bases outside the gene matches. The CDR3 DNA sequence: TGTGCCAGCAGTGGACAGGGAGCGCACACTGAAGCTTTCTTT. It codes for CASSGQGAHTEAFF. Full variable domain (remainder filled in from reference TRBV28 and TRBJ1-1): DVKVTQSSRYLVKRTGEKVFLECVQDMDHENMFWYRQDPGLGLRLIYFSYDVKMKEKGDIPEGYSVSREKKERFSLILESASTNQTSMYLCASSGQGAHTEAFFGQGTRLTVV.

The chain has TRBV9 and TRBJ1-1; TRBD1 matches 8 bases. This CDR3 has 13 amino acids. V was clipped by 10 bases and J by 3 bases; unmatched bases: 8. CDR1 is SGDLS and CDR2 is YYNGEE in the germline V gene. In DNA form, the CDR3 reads TGTGCCGGATCAGGGGGCTTGGACACTGAAGCTTTCTTT. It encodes CAGSGGLDTEAFF. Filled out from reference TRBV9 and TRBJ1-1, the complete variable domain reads DSGVTQTPKHLITATGQRVTLRCSPRSGDLSVYWYQQSLDQGLQFLIQYYNGEERAKGNILERFSAQQFPDLHSELNLSSLELGDSALYFCAGSGGLDTEAFFGQGTRLTVV.

CDR3 bases: TGTGCCAGCAGCTTAGCTAGCGTCACCGGGGAGCTGTTTTTT. Translation gives CASSLASVTGELFF. The chain recombines TRBV7-8 with TRBJ2-2; D is perhaps TRBD2 (5 bases). The ends were cut back, 0 bases at V and 4 bases at J, with 6 bases in the middle. This CDR3 is built from 14 residues. Germline V gene sequence: CDR1 SGHVS, CDR2 FQNEAQ. Combining the CDR3 with reference TRBV7-8 and TRBJ2-2 gives the whole variable domain GAGVSQSPRYKVAKRGQDVALRCDPISGHVSLFWYQQALGQGPEFLTYFQNEAQLDKSGLPSDRFFAERPEGSVSTLKIQRTQQEDSAVYLCASSLASVTGELFFGEGSRLTVL.

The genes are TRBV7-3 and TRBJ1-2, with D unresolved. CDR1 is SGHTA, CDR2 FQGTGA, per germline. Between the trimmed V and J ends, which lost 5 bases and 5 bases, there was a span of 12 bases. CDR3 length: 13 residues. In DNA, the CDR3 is TGTGCCAGCAGCCCCGGCGACGGGTATGGCTACACCTTC. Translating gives CASSPGDGYGYTF.

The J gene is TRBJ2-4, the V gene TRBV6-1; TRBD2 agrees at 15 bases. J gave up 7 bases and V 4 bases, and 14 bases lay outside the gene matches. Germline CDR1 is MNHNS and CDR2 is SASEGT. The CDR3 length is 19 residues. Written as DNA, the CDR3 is TGTGCCAGCAGTGGTGGACTAGCGGGGGGGGTTATTTCTTGGAACATTCAGTACTTC. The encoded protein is CASSGGLAGGVISWNIQYF.

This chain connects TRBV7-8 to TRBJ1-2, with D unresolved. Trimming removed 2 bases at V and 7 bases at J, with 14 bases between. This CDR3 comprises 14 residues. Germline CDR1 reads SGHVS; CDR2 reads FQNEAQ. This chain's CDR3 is CASSLPGEYGGYTF. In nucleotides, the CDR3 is TGTGCCAGCAGCTTACCTGGGGAGTATGGTGGCTACACCTTC. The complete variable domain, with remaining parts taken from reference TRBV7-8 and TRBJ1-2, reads GAGVSQSPRYKVAKRGQDVALRCDPISGHVSLFWYQQALGQGPEFLTYFQNEAQLDKSGLPSDRFFAERPEGSVSTLKIQRTQQEDSAVYLCASSLPGEYGGYTFGSGTRLTVV.

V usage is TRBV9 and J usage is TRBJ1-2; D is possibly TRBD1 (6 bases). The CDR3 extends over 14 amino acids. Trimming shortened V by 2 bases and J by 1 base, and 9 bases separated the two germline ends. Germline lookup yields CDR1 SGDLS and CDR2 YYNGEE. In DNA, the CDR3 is TGTGCCAGCAGCGTCTCACAGGGTAACTATGGCTACACCTTC. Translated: CASSVSQGNYGYTF.

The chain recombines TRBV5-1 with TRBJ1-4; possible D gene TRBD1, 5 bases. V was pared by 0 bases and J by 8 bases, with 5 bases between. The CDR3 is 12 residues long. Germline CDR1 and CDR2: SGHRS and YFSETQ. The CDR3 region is CASSLGQEKLFF. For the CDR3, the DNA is TGCGCCAGCAGCTTGGGACAGGAAAAACTGTTTTTT.

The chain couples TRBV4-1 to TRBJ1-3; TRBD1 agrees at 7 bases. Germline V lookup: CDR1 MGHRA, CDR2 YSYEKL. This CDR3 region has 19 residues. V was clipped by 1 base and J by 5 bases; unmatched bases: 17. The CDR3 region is CASSQGVRGGGQRRNTIYF. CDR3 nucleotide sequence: TGCGCCAGCAGCCAAGGGGTGAGAGGGGGCGGACAAAGGAGAAACACCATATATTTT.

The CDR3 spells CASSIRDRGTDTQYF. In DNA form, the CDR3 reads TGTGCCAGCAGCATACGGGACAGAGGCACAGATACGCAGTATTTT. The V and J genes are TRBV11-2 and TRBJ2-3; 7 positions agree with TRBD1. Trimming removed 5 bases from V and 1 base from J; junction bases left unmatched: 6. The CDR3 is made up of 15 amino acids. From germline, CDR1 is SGHAT and CDR2 FQNNGV.

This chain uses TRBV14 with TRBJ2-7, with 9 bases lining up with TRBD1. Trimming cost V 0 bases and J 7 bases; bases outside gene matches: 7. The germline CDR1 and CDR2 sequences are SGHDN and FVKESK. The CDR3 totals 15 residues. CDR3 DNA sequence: TGTGCCAGCAGCCAAGATTCGACAGGGGGAAGGGAGCAGTACTTC. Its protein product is CASSQDSTGGREQYF.

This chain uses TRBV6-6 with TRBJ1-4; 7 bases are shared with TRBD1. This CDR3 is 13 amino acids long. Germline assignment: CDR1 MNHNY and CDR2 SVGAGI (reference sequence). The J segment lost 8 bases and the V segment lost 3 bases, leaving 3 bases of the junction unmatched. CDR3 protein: CASSYQGVEKLFF. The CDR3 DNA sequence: TGTGCCAGCAGTTATCAGGGGGTGGAAAAACTGTTTTTT.

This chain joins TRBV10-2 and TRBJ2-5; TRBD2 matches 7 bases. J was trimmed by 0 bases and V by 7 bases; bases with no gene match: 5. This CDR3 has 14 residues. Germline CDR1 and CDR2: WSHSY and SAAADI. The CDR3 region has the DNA TGCGCCAGCAAGTCTGGACTAGACCAAGAGACCCAGTACTTC. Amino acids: CASKSGLDQETQYF.

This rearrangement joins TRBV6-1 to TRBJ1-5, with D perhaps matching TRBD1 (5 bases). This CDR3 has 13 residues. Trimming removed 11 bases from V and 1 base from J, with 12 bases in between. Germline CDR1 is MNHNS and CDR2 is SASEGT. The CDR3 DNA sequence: TGTGCCGCGGGGCTTGGGAGCAATCAGCCCCAGCATTTT. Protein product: CAAGLGSNQPQHF.

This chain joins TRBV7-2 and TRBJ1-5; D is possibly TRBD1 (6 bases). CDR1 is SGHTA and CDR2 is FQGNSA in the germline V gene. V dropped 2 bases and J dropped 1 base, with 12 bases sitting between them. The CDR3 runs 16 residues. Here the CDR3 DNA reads TGTGCCAGCAGCTTATCAGGGGCACCCAGCAATCAGCCCCAGCATTTT. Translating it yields CASSLSGAPSNQPQHF.

The CDR3, as DNA: TGTGCCTCCGCCCACTCTTCAGGCGTCCTGACTTTC. This codes for CASAHSSGVLTF. The gene calls are TRBV10-3 and TRBJ2-6; D not resolved. The V gene's germline CDR1 is ENHRY and CDR2 SYGVKD. The V end was cut by 11 bases, the J end by 12 bases, with 17 bases between. CDR3 size: 12 residues.

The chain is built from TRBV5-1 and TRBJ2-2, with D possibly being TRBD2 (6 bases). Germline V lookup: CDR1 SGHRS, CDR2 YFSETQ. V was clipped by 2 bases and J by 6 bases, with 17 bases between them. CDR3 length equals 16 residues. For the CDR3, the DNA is TGCGCCAGCAGCTTAAATGCGGGGACGAGCGCCGGGGAGCTGTTTTTT. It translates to CASSLNAGTSAGELFF.

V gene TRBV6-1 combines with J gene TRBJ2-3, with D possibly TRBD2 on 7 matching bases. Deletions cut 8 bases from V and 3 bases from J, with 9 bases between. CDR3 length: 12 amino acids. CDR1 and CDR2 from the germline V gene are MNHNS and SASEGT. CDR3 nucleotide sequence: TGTGCCAGCGGGGGGGCAACAGATACGCAGTATTTT. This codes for CASGGATDTQYF.